Included here is one TCR beta chain sequence, with context. As yet, its antigen is unknown. Version v3.0 of the immunoSEQ assay was performed at survey level. Per-sample targets for sequencing were about 35,000-55,000 T-cell genomes. The method was immunoSEQ multiplex PCR; TCRdb's version includes in-frame clones alone and lacks a portion of them. Counted here are 25,000 to 30,000 clones, 93% occurring once; the ten biggest clones make up approximately 10%. This specimen belongs to a study of long-term antiretroviral therapy in people with HIV. Trimming removed 2 bases at V and 2 bases at J, with 19 bases between. The germline CDR1 and CDR2 sequences are SQVTM and ANQGSEA. The CDR3 has 16 amino acids. General observations from the study: HIV repertoires spanned tighter CDR3 length ranges than controls did. In samples taken after ART, diversity increased but remained below transplant donor control levels.

Material: unsorted PBMCs, obtained 6.2 years after starting antiretroviral therapy. The source is a man aged 35 to 55 with HIV. The rearrangement links TRBV29-1 to TRBJ2-7; weak D call: TRBD1 (5 bases). CDR3 region: CSVEKGEDSLPYEQYF. CDR3 bases: TGCAGCGTTGAAAAAGGGGAAGACAGTCTACCCTACGAGCAGTACTTC.